The T cell receptor (beta chain) described here comes from a study of OX40 agonist ivuxolimab in advanced cancers. Germline CDR1 SQVTM, CDR2 ANQGSEA. The CDR3 spans 14 residues. Losses at the gene ends were 4 bases for V and 1 base for J; bases not matched to a gene: 6. Measured with immunoSEQ multiplex PCR; TCRdb has only the in-frame clones, and not every one. The sample has about 73,000 clones, roughly four fifths seen once. The chain uses TRBV29-1 and TRBJ2-7, with TRBD1 matching over 8 bases. The clonotype originates from an adult with an advanced solid tumor such as melanoma, head and neck, liver or kidney cancer. The material sequenced was CD4+ or CD8+ T cells sorted from blood, taken in a trial of the OX40 agonist ivuxolimab. For the CDR3, the DNA is TGCAGCGTTGCCGGACAGGGTGGATCCTACGAGCAGTACTTC. The encoded protein is CSVAGQGGSYEQYF.